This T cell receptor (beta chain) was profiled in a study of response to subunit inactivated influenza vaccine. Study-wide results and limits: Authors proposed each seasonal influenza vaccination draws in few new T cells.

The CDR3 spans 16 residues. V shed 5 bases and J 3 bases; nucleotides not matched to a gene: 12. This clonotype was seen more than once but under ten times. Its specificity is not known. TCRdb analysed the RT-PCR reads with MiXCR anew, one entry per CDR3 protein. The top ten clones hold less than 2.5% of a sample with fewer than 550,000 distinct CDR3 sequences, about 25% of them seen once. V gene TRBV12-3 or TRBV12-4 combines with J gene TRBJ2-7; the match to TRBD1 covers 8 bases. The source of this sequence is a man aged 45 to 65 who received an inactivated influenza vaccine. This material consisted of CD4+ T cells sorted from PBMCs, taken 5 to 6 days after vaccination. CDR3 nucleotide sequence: TGTGCCAGCAGTCGACATCCTGGACAGGGAGACTACGAGCAGTACTTC. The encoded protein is CASSRHPGQGDYEQYF.